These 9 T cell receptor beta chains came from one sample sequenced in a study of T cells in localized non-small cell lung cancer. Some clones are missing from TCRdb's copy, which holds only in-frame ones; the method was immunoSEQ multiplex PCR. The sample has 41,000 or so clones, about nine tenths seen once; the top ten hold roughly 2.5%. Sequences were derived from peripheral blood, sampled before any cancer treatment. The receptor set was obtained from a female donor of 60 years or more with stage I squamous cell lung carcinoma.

CDR3 region: CASSFHRDEQYF. As DNA, the CDR3 is TGTGCCAGCAGTTTTCACAGGGACGAGCAGTACTTC. The chain recombines TRBV27 with TRBJ2-7, with D possibly matching TRBD1 (6 bases). Trimming cost V 3 bases and J 5 bases, with 8 bases left between them. This CDR3 is 12 amino acids long. Germline lookup yields CDR1 MNHEY and CDR2 SMNVEV (reference sequence).

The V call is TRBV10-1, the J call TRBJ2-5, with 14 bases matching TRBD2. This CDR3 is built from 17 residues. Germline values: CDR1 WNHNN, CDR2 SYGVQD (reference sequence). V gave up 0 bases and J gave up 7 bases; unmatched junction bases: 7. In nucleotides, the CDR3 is TGCGCCAGCAGTGAGTCGAGGGGACTAGCGGGAGTGGGGACCCAGTACTTC. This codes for CASSESRGLAGVGTQYF.

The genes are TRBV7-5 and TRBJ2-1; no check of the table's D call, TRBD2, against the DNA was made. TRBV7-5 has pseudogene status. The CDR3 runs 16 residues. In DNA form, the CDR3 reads TGTGCCAGAAGCTTAAGGTTAAGAACCCGGGGGGATGAGCAGTTCTTC. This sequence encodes CARSLRLRTRGDEQFF.

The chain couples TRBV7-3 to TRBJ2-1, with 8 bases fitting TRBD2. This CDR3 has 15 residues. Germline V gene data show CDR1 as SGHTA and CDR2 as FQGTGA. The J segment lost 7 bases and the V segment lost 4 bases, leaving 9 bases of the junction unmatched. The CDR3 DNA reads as TGTGCCAGCAGCTCCTCTACTAGCGGCGGGAATGAGCAGTTCTTC. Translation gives CASSSSTSGGNEQFF.

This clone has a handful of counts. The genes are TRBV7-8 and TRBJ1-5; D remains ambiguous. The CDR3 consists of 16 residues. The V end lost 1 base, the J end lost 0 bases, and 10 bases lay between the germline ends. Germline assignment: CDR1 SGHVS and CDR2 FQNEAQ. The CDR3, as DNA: TGTGCCAGCAGCTTAGGACGGATCTATAGCAATCAGCCCCAGCATTTT. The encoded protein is CASSLGRIYSNQPQHF.

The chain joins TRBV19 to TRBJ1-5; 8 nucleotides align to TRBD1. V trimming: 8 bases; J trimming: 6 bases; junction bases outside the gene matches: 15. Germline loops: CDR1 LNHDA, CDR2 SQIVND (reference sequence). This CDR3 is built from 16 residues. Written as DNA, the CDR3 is TGTGCCAGTTCGGGTCGAGGGACAGGAGCGGGTCAGCCCCAGCATTTT. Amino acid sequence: CASSGRGTGAGQPQHF.

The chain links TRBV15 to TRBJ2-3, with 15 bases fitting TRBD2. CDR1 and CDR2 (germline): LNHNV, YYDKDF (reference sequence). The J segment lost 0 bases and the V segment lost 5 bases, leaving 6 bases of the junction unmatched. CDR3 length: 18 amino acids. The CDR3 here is CATSLGGLAGGSTDTQYF. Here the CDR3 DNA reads TGTGCCACCAGCTTGGGAGGACTAGCGGGAGGGAGCACAGATACGCAGTATTTT.

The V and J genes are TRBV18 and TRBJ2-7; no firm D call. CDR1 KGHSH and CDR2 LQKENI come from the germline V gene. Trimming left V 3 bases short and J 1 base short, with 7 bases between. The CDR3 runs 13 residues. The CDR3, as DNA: TGTGCCAGCTCACCGGGTGGTTCCTACGAGCAGTACTTC. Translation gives CASSPGGSYEQYF. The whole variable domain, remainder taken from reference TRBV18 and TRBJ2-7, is NAGVMQNPRHLVRRRGQEARLRCSPMKGHSHVYWYRQLPEEGLKFMVYLQKENIIDESGMPKERFSAEFPKEGPSILRIQQVVRGDSAAYFCASSPGGSYEQYFGPGTRLTVT.

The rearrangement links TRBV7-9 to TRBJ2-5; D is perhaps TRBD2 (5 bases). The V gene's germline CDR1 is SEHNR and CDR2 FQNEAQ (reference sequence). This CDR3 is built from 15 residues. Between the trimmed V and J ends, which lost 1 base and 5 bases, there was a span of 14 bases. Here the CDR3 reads CASSLGTFGKETQYF. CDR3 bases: TGTGCCAGCAGCTTAGGGACCTTCGGGAAGGAGACCCAGTACTTC.